This T cell receptor (beta chain) was identified in a study of a mutant IDH1 vaccine in newly diagnosed glioma. About the study: Previous care, which was radiotherapy, temozolomide, or both, most often involved both.

Assay: immunoSEQ multiplex PCR; the TCRdb copy retains only in-frame clones and omits some. Of 35,000 to 40,000 clones in the sample, over 80% were seen once. Described time point: week 11, during vaccination. Each dose delivered 300 ug of mutant IDH1 20-mer peptide subcutaneously with imiquimod. Trimming pared 3 bases from V and 1 base from J, leaving 13 bases between. Per germline, CDR1 SGHRS and CDR2 YFSETQ. The CDR3 length is 15 residues. As concerns this clone: Its antigen remains unidentified.

This receptor was taken from a man in his forties with glioma. The sample in question was PBMCs, obtained from a glioma patient whose treatment included an IDH1 peptide vaccine. The genes are TRBV5-1 and TRBJ1-1; D is unclear. The DNA of the CDR3 is TGCGCCAGCAGCTCGAGGACGGCGTCGAACACTGAAGCTTTCTTT. As protein: CASSSRTASNTEAFF. The full variable domain, completed using reference TRBV5-1 and TRBJ1-1, is KAGVTQTPRYLIKTRGQQVTLSCSPISGHRSVSWYQQTPGQGLQFLFEYFSETQRNKGNFPGRFSGRQFSNSRSEMNVSTLELGDSALYLCASSSRTASNTEAFFGQGTRLTVV.